The 22 T cell receptor beta chains below come from one sample, sequenced in a study of T cells after posttransplantation cyclophosphamide (TCRdb year 2016). Library creation used the immunoSEQ multiplex PCR assay. TCRdb carries this immuneACCESS record with in-frame sequences only. Its versions omit some clonotypes, under half of them owing to an unresolved V gene in the studies checked, with the rest unexplained. The sample has around 35,000 clones on record, with no singletons. Together, the top ten hold around 1.2% of the sample. Sequencing input: PBMCs. The origin of the receptors is a girl aged 10 to 17 in good health, CMV-negative, and a related stem cell transplant donor.

This clone has at least ten counts. The chain recombines TRBV5-6 with TRBJ2-2, with 9 nucleotides matching TRBD1. The CDR3 extends over 16 amino acids. CDR1 is SGHDT and CDR2 is YYEEEE in the germline V gene. J gave up 5 bases and V 3 bases, and 8 bases lay outside the gene matches. The CDR3 region is CASSWTGAIGTGELFF. The CDR3, as DNA: TGTGCCAGCAGCTGGACAGGGGCCATTGGGACCGGGGAGCTGTTTTTT.

This clone was counted many times. J is TRBJ2-7 and V is TRBV2, with a weak D call TRBD1 (5 bases). The V and J ends lost 9 bases and 2 bases respectively, with 11 bases between them. The CDR3 covers 12 residues. CDR1 and CDR2 from the germline V gene are SNHLY and FYNNEI. CDR3 nucleotides: TGTGCCAGTACGACAGTCACCTACGAGCAGTACTTC. Its protein product is CASTTVTYEQYF.

This clone has more than one count but fewer than ten. This sequence joins TRBV18 and TRBJ1-2; 9 bases line up with TRBD1. Per the germline V gene, CDR1 is KGHSH and CDR2 is LQKENI. V gave up 4 bases and J gave up 5 bases; unmatched junction bases: 5. This CDR3 contains 14 residues. The CDR3 region has the DNA TGTGCCAGCTCACGAGAGGGGACAGGGTATGGCTACACCTTC. Protein sequence: CASSREGTGYGYTF.

V is TRBV6-5 and J is TRBJ2-5; 8 nucleotides line up with TRBD1. Germline V gene lookup returns CDR1 MNHEY and CDR2 SVGAGI. CDR3 length: 15 residues. V was clipped by 2 bases and J by 2 bases; unmatched bases: 4. The CDR3 region has the DNA TGTGCCAGCAGTTACCTTGGACAGGGACAAGAGACCCAGTACTTC. It encodes CASSYLGQGQETQYF.

This clone turned up a few times. The chain combines TRBV12-1 with TRBJ2-7; TRBD1, as called in the table, went unchecked against the DNA. TRBV12-1 corresponds to a pseudogene. The CDR3 spans 14 residues. CDR3 sequence (DNA): TGTGCCAGCAGCTTGGGGCATGCCCTCTACGAGCAGTACTTC. This codes for CASSLGHALYEQYF.

This clone was seen at least ten times. This chain uses TRBV7-5 with TRBJ2-2; TRBD1, the table's D call, lacks a check against the DNA. TRBV7-5 is deemed a pseudogene. There are 16 residues in the CDR3. This CDR3 reads CVRSLADRANTGELFF. Here the CDR3 DNA reads TGTGTCAGAAGCTTAGCCGACAGGGCGAACACCGGGGAGCTGTTTTTT.

V usage is TRBV29-1 and J usage is TRBJ2-3; TRBD2 might be the D (6 bases). Germline assignment: CDR1 SQVTM and CDR2 ANQGSEA. The CDR3 spans 12 residues. The V end lost 3 bases, the J end lost 5 bases, and 9 bases lay between the germline ends. This chain's CDR3 is CSVDGGIDTQYF. DNA of the CDR3: TGCAGCGTTGATGGGGGGATAGATACGCAGTATTTT.

This clone appeared many times. The chain couples TRBV10-1 to TRBJ1-1; maybe TRBD1 (5 bases). Germline V gene sequence: CDR1 WNHNN, CDR2 SYGVQD (reference sequence). The V end was cut by 5 bases, the J end by 3 bases, with 10 bases between. This CDR3 contains 13 residues. Here the CDR3 reads CASSFSGDTEAFF. CDR3 bases: TGCGCCAGCAGTTTTTCGGGGGACACTGAAGCTTTCTTT.

This clone occurred many times. V gene TRBV28 combines with J gene TRBJ2-2; the D gene is possibly TRBD2 (5 bases). CDR1 is MDHEN, CDR2 SYDVKM, per germline. The CDR3 has 19 residues. Trimming shortened V by 3 bases and J by 4 bases, and 24 bases separated the two germline ends. Here the CDR3 DNA reads TGTGCCAGCAGTTTGGTGTTTGACGCGTCGGGAATCGGCACCGGGGAGCTGTTTTTT. Translation gives CASSLVFDASGIGTGELFF.

The rearrangement joins TRBV4-1 to TRBJ1-4; D gene uncertain. This CDR3 region has 19 residues. Germline V lookup: CDR1 MGHRA, CDR2 YSYEKL. The V end lost 0 bases, the J end lost 3 bases, and 20 bases lay between the germline ends. The CDR3 loop reads CASSQDRSGLRPPNEKLFF. The DNA for the CDR3 is TGCGCCAGCAGCCAAGATCGTTCAGGCTTACGACCTCCTAATGAAAAACTGTTTTTT.

This clone was counted at least ten times. This rearrangement joins TRBV5-4 to TRBJ2-7; D remains ambiguous. Germline assignment: CDR1 SGHNT and CDR2 YYREEE (reference sequence). Trimming cost V 0 bases and J 2 bases, with 6 bases left between them. CDR3 length: 13 residues. The CDR3 DNA reads as TGTGCCAGCAGCTTGGCGGTAACCTACGAGCAGTACTTC. Translation: CASSLAVTYEQYF.

The chain combines TRBV19 with TRBJ1-1, with 7 bases fitting TRBD1. The CDR3 is 14 amino acids. The germline CDR1 and CDR2 sequences are LNHDA and SQIVND (reference sequence). The V and J ends lost 8 bases and 0 bases, in that order; junction bases with no gene match: 6. CDR3 DNA: TGTGCCAGTCGGGACAGCGCTATGAACACTGAAGCTTTCTTT. Protein sequence: CASRDSAMNTEAFF.

This clone was picked up many times. The rearrangement links TRBV5-1 to TRBJ2-7; D may be TRBD1 (6 bases). Germline V lookup: CDR1 SGHRS, CDR2 YFSETQ. With 0 bases removed from V and 0 bases from J, the gap between germline ends came to 16 bases. The CDR3 runs to 17 residues. Here the CDR3 DNA reads TGCGCCAGCAGCTTGGGGGTACAGGGTAGGAGCTCCTACGAGCAGTACTTC. It encodes CASSLGVQGRSSYEQYF.

This clone was seen a handful of times. This rearrangement joins TRBV5-6 to TRBJ2-5, with no clear D. The J call may be mistaken, given a closer DNA end match to TRBJ2-7. The CDR3 spans 13 residues. Germline loops: CDR1 SGHDT, CDR2 YYEEEE. As DNA, the CDR3 is TGTGCCAGCAGCTTTATGGGCATCTACGAGCAGTACTTC. Protein sequence: CASSFMGIYEQYF.

In its sample, this clone was seen many times. The chain combines TRBV28 with TRBJ1-4, with no clear D. CDR3 size: 16 residues. Trimming left V 3 bases short and J 0 bases short, with 11 bases between. Germline V gene data show CDR1 as MDHEN and CDR2 as SYDVKM. The CDR3 DNA follows: TGTGCCAGCAGTTTGGGCAGCCAGACAACTAATGAAAAACTGTTTTTT. It translates to CASSLGSQTTNEKLFF.

This sequence joins TRBV7-2 and TRBJ2-3; TRBD1 matches at 9 bases. Trimming removed 5 bases from V and 14 bases from J; junction bases left unmatched: 5. Germline V lookup: CDR1 SGHTA, CDR2 FQGNSA. This CDR3 has 11 residues. The CDR3 region has the DNA TGTGCCAGCAGCCAGGGACAGGGCCGGTATTTT. Its translation is CASSQGQGRYF.

This clone has ten or more counts. V is TRBV6-5 and J is TRBJ2-6; D possibly corresponds to TRBD1 (6 bases). The CDR3 extends over 14 amino acids. Germline assignment: CDR1 MNHEY and CDR2 SVGAGI. With 6 bases removed from V and 4 bases from J, the gap between germline ends came to 10 bases. CDR3 protein: CASRGAAGANVLTF. The CDR3 coding sequence is TGTGCCAGCAGGGGGGCTGCCGGGGCCAACGTCCTGACTTTC.

This clone has just a few counts. V usage is TRBV6-1 and J usage is TRBJ2-2, with 12 positions matching TRBD2. Trimming cost V 4 bases and J 6 bases; bases outside gene matches: 0. Germline V gene data show CDR1 as MNHNS and CDR2 as SASEGT. CDR3 length equals 14 residues. The CDR3 sequence: CASSGLAGAGELFF. CDR3 coding DNA: TGTGCCAGCAGTGGACTAGCGGGGGCCGGGGAGCTGTTTTTT.

The sample holds many counts of this clone. The chain combines TRBV15 with TRBJ2-1, with 8 nucleotides matching TRBD2. V lost 3 bases to trimming and J lost 7 bases; unmatched junction nucleotides: 8. The CDR3 length is 15 residues. Germline CDR1 LNHNV, CDR2 YYDKDF (reference sequence). CDR3 region: CATSRGSGSGNEQFF. CDR3 bases: TGTGCCACCAGCAGGGGGAGCGGGAGCGGGAATGAGCAGTTCTTC. The full variable domain, its missing parts supplied by reference TRBV15 and TRBJ2-1, is DAMVIQNPRYQVTQFGKPVTLSCSQTLNHNVMYWYQQKSSQAPKLLFHYYDKDFNNEADTPDNFQSRRPNTSFCFLDIRSPGLGDTAMYLCATSRGSGSGNEQFFGPGTRLTVL.

There are many counts of this clone. The chain carries TRBV27 and TRBJ2-7, with D possibly TRBD2 on 5 matching bases. CDR3 size: 13 residues. The V gene's germline CDR1 is MNHEY and CDR2 SMNVEV (reference sequence). Trimming removed 4 bases from V and 8 bases from J, with 15 bases in between. Here the CDR3 DNA reads TGTGCCAGCAGTTACTACTCGGAGGCGAAGCAGTACTTC. It codes for CASSYYSEAKQYF.

This clone was counted at least ten times. This sequence joins TRBV6-1 and TRBJ2-7, with 10 bases matching TRBD1. Trimming cost V 4 bases and J 0 bases; bases outside gene matches: 9. The V gene's germline CDR1 is MNHNS and CDR2 SASEGT. This CDR3 is 17 amino acids long. The chain's CDR3 is CASSGSWTGGSSYEQYF. The DNA of the CDR3 is TGTGCCAGCAGTGGATCTTGGACAGGGGGGAGCTCCTACGAGCAGTACTTC.

The table lists this clone with a few counts. This chain joins TRBV5-1 and TRBJ2-1, with D tentatively TRBD1 (6 bases). V was trimmed by 0 bases and J by 6 bases, leaving 25 bases between them. The length of the CDR3 is 19 residues. Germline V gene sequence: CDR1 SGHRS, CDR2 YFSETQ. The CDR3 sequence: CASSLAVLRRGTLGNEQFF. CDR3 nucleotide sequence: TGCGCCAGCAGCTTGGCCGTATTAAGAAGGGGGACCTTAGGCAATGAGCAGTTCTTC.